The T cell receptor beta chain described here comes from a study of T cells in Graves' hyperthyroidism and ophthalmopathy (dated by TCRdb to the late 2010s). For the wider study: Peripheral blood samples were taken at the time of initial diagnosis, prior to any treatment. To identify TCR V-J signatures that set the groups apart, the researchers used a discovery cohort of 100 patients, made up of roughly 40 with Graves' ophthalmopathy and approximately 57 with stable Graves' hyperthyroidism. An independent validation cohort of some 18 hyperthyroidism patients and 17 patients who later progressed to ophthalmopathy tested prospective prediction of ophthalmopathy. The 95 to 100 discovery patients were randomly divided into training and test sets at a 7:3 ratio. In addition, the study compared T-cell repertoires in thyroid tissue and in blood from five or six Graves' hyperthyroidism patients. Once sampling was done, hyperthyroidism patients were given methimazole at a starting dose of 30 mg daily, whereas ophthalmopathy patients were given high-dose intravenous methylprednisolone. According to the paper, TCR Vbeta CDR3 sequencing was carried out on over 130 peripheral blood samples, which came from approximately 41 ophthalmopathy, 75 or so hyperthyroidism and roughly 17 progressor patients.

After removal of 5 bases from V and 4 bases from J, the junction retains 8 bases not matched to a gene. The CDR3 runs 16 amino acids, cysteine and phenylalanine included. This entry keeps only the CDR3 DNA: 48 bases, framed from base 1. According to the germline V gene, CDR1 reads SGHAT and CDR2 reads FQNNGV. This clonotype showed up many times. What antigen it recognizes has not been identified. No quality values exist for individual bases; no much larger clone is one base distant. Ophthalmopathy patients had moderately to severely active disease, with a Clinical Activity Score of 3 or more, a NOSPECS grade of 4 or more, and a disease duration of less than 3 months. The study excluded patients with uncontrolled infections, other autoimmune diseases, pregnancy or lactation. Diagnoses were established on the basis of clinical symptoms, serum thyroxine and TRAb, thyroid ultrasound, and orbital computed tomography. PBMCs were separated from 10 ml of fresh peripheral blood using Ficoll-Paque density gradient centrifugation. Total RNA was extracted using Trizol reagent, and RNA quality was assessed on an Agilent 2100 Bioanalyzer.

The TCR beta CDR3 regions were amplified from RNA transcripts. The TCR CDR3 was subjected to a first round of RT-PCR using the HTBI primer set and the Qiagen OneStep RT-PCR kit. A second multiplex PCR round built the libraries, followed by size selection and purification. Paired-end sequencing of the libraries was performed with 100 bp reads on an Illumina HiSeq2000. In the paper's pipeline: Raw data were processed with SOAPnuke, discarding reads with adapters, uncalled bases, mean Phred below 15, or no exact constant-primer or identifier match. COPE v1.2.5 was used to merge the high-quality paired reads, and each unique nucleotide sequence was defined as a clonotype. MiTCR v1.1 was used to align the clonotypes against IMGT TRBV, TRBD and TRBJ reference segments. Analysis was restricted to V-J combinations with a frequency above 0.0001, which covered 99.2% of repertoires. A TCS score was defined as the ratio between F50 (clonal expansion) and ExV (chaos), using BLOSUM62-based TCRdist between CDR3 peptides within each V-J. Welch's t-statistics and random forest reduced roughly 530 V-J features to under 15, which were used in a naive Bayes classifier (R e1071). The public sequencing data were trimmed at Q25 with fastp and processed into clonotypes with MiXCR by TCRdb, which kept only in-frame beta chains. One record per CDR3 amino acid sequence lists the most common genes and DNA. These V and J calls are TCRdb output, not the study's own analysis. The sample data list approximately 600,000 distinct CDR3 sequences, and approximately 15% of these were observed just once. The ten largest clones capture over 6% of the sample.

The paper as a whole reports these results and caveats: Most expanded thyroid clonotypes (frequency above 0.001) were also found in blood, which suggests that blood repertoires may mirror thyroid immune responses. A model built on a 13 V-J signature distinguished ophthalmopathy from stable hyperthyroidism, reaching over 85% sensitivity and 81.08% specificity in cross-validation and 80%/75% in testing. Sample size was not statistically predetermined, and investigators were not blinded to group allocation. In validation, progression to ophthalmopathy was predicted by the model with almost 71% sensitivity and 72.22% specificity, a median of approximately 6.5 months before onset.

Sequencing was performed on blood. The clonotype originates from a young woman with Graves' ophthalmopathy. Here the chain combines TRBV11-2 and TRBJ2-1; 10 central nucleotides agree with TRBD2. The DNA reads TGTGCCAGCAGCCGAGAGTGGACTAGCGGTTACAATGAGCAGTTCTTC. This sequence encodes CASSREWTSGYNEQFF.